These 20 T cell receptor beta chains were all obtained from the same sample, sequenced in a study of cytomegalovirus exposure and HLA in healthy donors. Primers: 60 Vbeta forward and 13 Jbeta reverse. Profiled with immunoSEQ multiplex PCR; TCRdb holds only in-frame clones, not every one. The data contain about 160,000 clones, about 75% of them seen just once; the ten biggest clones take up 2.5% to 3.5%. The sample was PBMCs. These receptors came from a woman aged 45 to 65 in good health and CMV-seropositive.

This chain connects TRBV6-5 to TRBJ2-5; TRBD2 matches 9 bases. Germline V gives CDR1 MNHEY, CDR2 SVGAGI. The CDR3 covers 13 residues. V lost 6 bases and J lost 5; bases outside the gene matches: 4. In nucleotides, the CDR3 is TGTGCCAGCAGGTTAGCGGGGGTGGAGACCCAGTACTTC. Encoded protein: CASRLAGVETQYF.

V is TRBV19 and J is TRBJ1-2; maybe TRBD1 (6 bases). The CDR3 runs to 15 residues. From germline, CDR1 is LNHDA and CDR2 SQIVND (reference sequence). Trimming cost V 7 bases and J 1 base, with 16 bases left between them. The CDR3 DNA follows: TGTGCCAGTAACTCATGGACAGAACGTAACTATGGCTACACCTTC. The encoded protein is CASNSWTERNYGYTF.

The chain recombines TRBV5-1 with TRBJ1-1, with TRBD1 matching 9 bases. Trimming at V came to 1 base and at J to 0 bases, leaving 4 bases not matched to a gene. In germline, CDR1 is SGHRS, CDR2 YFSETQ. The CDR3 has 16 amino acids. The CDR3, as DNA: TGCGCCAGCAGCTTGCACCGGGACAGGGTGAACACTGAAGCTTTCTTT. Its translation: CASSLHRDRVNTEAFF.

The V call is TRBV19, the J call TRBJ1-2; D perhaps matches TRBD1 (6 bases). The CDR3 runs to 16 residues. Trimming shortened V by 2 bases and J by 0 bases, and 13 bases separated the two germline ends. Germline-derived CDR1 and CDR2 are LNHDA and SQIVND (reference sequence). The DNA for the CDR3 is TGTGCCAGTAGTATACGGACAGAACCAGCTAACTATGGCTACACCTTC. It specifies CASSIRTEPANYGYTF.

The gene calls are TRBV7-8 and TRBJ1-4; D might be TRBD1 (5 bases). Germline CDR1 and CDR2: SGHVS and FQNEAQ. The CDR3 has 17 amino acids. V shed 5 bases and J shed 3 bases, with 19 bases lying between them. In DNA, the CDR3 is TGTGCCAGCAGCCCCCATGGGGCGGGGTCGGCTAATGAAAAACTGTTTTTT. This gives the protein CASSPHGAGSANEKLFF.

The chain uses TRBV2 and TRBJ1-5; 9 bases fit TRBD1. Trimming at V came to 6 bases and at J to 7 bases, leaving 13 bases not matched to a gene. This CDR3 spans 16 amino acids. Germline V gene data show CDR1 as SNHLY and CDR2 as FYNNEI. The CDR3, as DNA: TGTGCCAGCAGGGGATGGGGACAGGGATTGGAGCAGCCCCAGCATTTT. It encodes CASRGWGQGLEQPQHF.

The chain uses TRBV4-1 and TRBJ1-2, with D possibly TRBD1 on 6 matching bases. Looked up from germline, CDR1 is MGHRA and CDR2 is YSYEKL. V was cut by 3 bases and J by 2 bases, with 13 bases left in between. This CDR3 has 15 residues. This CDR3 is CASSQGPGQNYGYTF. Here the CDR3 DNA reads TGCGCCAGCAGCCAGGGACCGGGACAAAACTATGGCTACACCTTC.

V usage is TRBV7-8 and J usage is TRBJ1-1, with D possibly matching TRBD1 (6 bases). Germline-derived CDR1 and CDR2 are SGHVS and FQNEAQ. The length of the CDR3 is 14 residues. The V end lost 3 bases, the J end lost 2 bases, and 10 bases lay between the germline ends. CDR3 protein: CASSFTGRNTEAFF. For the CDR3, the DNA is TGTGCCAGCAGCTTTACAGGGAGAAACACTGAAGCTTTCTTT.

This clone was seen only once. This chain links TRBV18 with TRBJ1-3, with unresolved D. The V gene lost 3 bases and the J gene lost 0 bases, with 12 bases spanning the gap. CDR3 length equals 16 residues. CDR1 KGHSH and CDR2 LQKENI come from the germline V gene. The CDR3 protein is CASSPIADYSGNTIYF. The DNA for the CDR3 is TGTGCCAGCTCACCGATTGCAGATTACTCTGGAAACACCATATATTTT.

This rearrangement joins TRBV18 to TRBJ1-2, with TRBD1 matching over 8 bases. The CDR3 sequence is 15 residues long. V lost 2 bases and J lost 5; bases outside the gene matches: 7. CDR1 and CDR2 from the germline V gene are KGHSH and LQKENI. The CDR3 protein is CASSPGTGRLYGYTF. In DNA, the CDR3 is TGTGCCAGCTCACCAGGGACAGGTCGGCTTTATGGCTACACCTTC.

The V call is TRBV2, the J call TRBJ2-3, with a tentative D call TRBD2 (5 bases). V was shortened by 6 bases and J by 0 bases, with 10 bases between the two germline ends. The CDR3 consists of 14 residues. The germline V gene encodes CDR1 SNHLY and CDR2 FYNNEI. DNA of the CDR3: TGTGCCAGCAGGAGCGGAACTAGCACAGATACGCAGTATTTT. Translated, it gives CASRSGTSTDTQYF.

The chain couples TRBV6-1 to TRBJ2-7; a weak D match, TRBD1 (5 bases). CDR1 and CDR2 from the germline V gene are MNHNS and SASEGT. V lost 11 bases to trimming and J lost 0 bases, with 14 bases between them. The CDR3 loop spans 13 amino acids. CDR3 region: CACRRDSSYEQYF. CDR3 bases: TGTGCCTGCCGTAGAGACAGCTCCTACGAGCAGTACTTC.

The count of this clone is one. The J gene is TRBJ2-1, the V gene TRBV19; the match to TRBD2 covers 9 bases. CDR3 length equals 15 residues. V was pared by 5 bases and J by 1 base, with 3 bases of the junction left unmatched. From germline, CDR1 is LNHDA and CDR2 SQIVND (reference sequence). The CDR3, as DNA: TGTGCCAGTAGTCGTAGCGGGGGATCCTACAATGAGCAGTTCTTC. This gives the protein CASSRSGGSYNEQFF.

The chain is built from TRBV7-9 and TRBJ1-2; TRBD1 agrees at 8 bases. J gave up 5 bases and V 4 bases, and 6 bases lay outside the gene matches. This CDR3 has 14 residues. CDR1 and CDR2 from the germline V gene are SEHNR and FQNEAQ (reference sequence). The CDR3: CASSSKQGDYGYTF. Here the CDR3 DNA reads TGTGCCAGCAGCTCTAAACAGGGGGATTATGGCTACACCTTC.

This clone came up once. This rearrangement joins TRBV29-1 to TRBJ2-3; 9 nucleotides line up with TRBD1. The J segment lost 6 bases and the V segment lost 6 bases, leaving 4 bases of the junction unmatched. Germline V gives CDR1 SQVTM, CDR2 ANQGSEA. This CDR3 contains 12 residues. CDR3 sequence: CSVKQGADTQYF. The CDR3 DNA reads TGCAGCGTGAAACAGGGGGCGGATACGCAGTATTTT.

In this sample, this clone turned up a few times. V usage is TRBV4-1 and J usage is TRBJ2-7, with 8 nucleotides matching TRBD1. Per germline, CDR1 MGHRA and CDR2 YSYEKL. This CDR3 spans 16 amino acids. Trimming at V came to 4 bases and at J to 0 bases, leaving 8 bases not matched to a gene. CDR3 nucleotide sequence: TGCGCCAGCAGCCCGCAGCGGACAGGGCTCTCCTACGAGCAGTACTTC. This sequence encodes CASSPQRTGLSYEQYF.

The rearrangement links TRBV4-2 to TRBJ2-1; D gene uncertain. The V gene's germline CDR1 is LGHNA and CDR2 YNFKEQ. The V gene lost 4 bases and the J gene lost 6 bases, with 10 bases spanning the gap. The CDR3 has 13 amino acids. The CDR3 DNA reads TGTGCCAGCAGCCCTCCGGTCACCAATGAGCAGTTCTTC. This translates into CASSPPVTNEQFF.

The chain is built from TRBV6-1 and TRBJ1-1; 7 bases align to TRBD1. The V gene's germline CDR1 is MNHNS and CDR2 SASEGT. V gave up 6 bases and J gave up 3 bases; unmatched junction bases: 10. The CDR3 is 15 amino acids. The CDR3 sequence: CASSPRTGRDTEAFF. The CDR3, as DNA: TGTGCCAGCAGCCCTAGGACAGGAAGAGACACTGAAGCTTTCTTT.

The CDR3 spells CALSQTGDQPQHF. In nucleotides, the CDR3 is TGTGCCCTATCGCAAACAGGGGATCAGCCCCAGCATTTT. The rearrangement joins TRBV10-3 to TRBJ1-5; 7 nucleotides line up with TRBD1. Germline V CDR1 and CDR2: ENHRY, SYGVKD. Unmatched junction bases numbered 9, after V lost 11 bases and J lost 5 bases. CDR3 length equals 13 residues.

J is TRBJ2-1 and V is TRBV5-1, with D maybe TRBD1 (6 bases). Germline CDR1 SGHRS, CDR2 YFSETQ. V lost 1 base and J lost 0, with 8 bases in between. The CDR3 contains 15 residues. As DNA, the CDR3 is TGCGCCAGCAGCTTGTGGGACACCTCCTACAATGAGCAGTTCTTC. This translates into CASSLWDTSYNEQFF.